The 3 T cell receptor beta chains below come from one sample, sequenced in a study of cytomegalovirus exposure and HLA in healthy donors. Both 60 Vbeta primers and 13 Jbeta primers went into the PCR. Sequenced by immunoSEQ multiplex PCR; TCRdb stores in-frame clones only, minus some. The table has around 150,000 clones, roughly two thirds seen once. Sequencing was carried out using PBMCs. The receptors were sampled from a woman aged 25 to 45 in good health and CMV-seronegative.

The V gene is TRBV25-1, the J gene TRBJ2-7, with 7 positions matching TRBD2. The CDR3 is 15 residues long. J gave up 4 bases and V 3 bases, and 9 bases lay outside the gene matches. The germline V gene encodes CDR1 MGHDK and CDR2 SYGVNS. This CDR3 reads CASSDPSGVEYEQYF. CDR3 nucleotides: TGTGCCAGCAGTGACCCGAGCGGGGTCGAATACGAGCAGTACTTC.

The chain employs TRBV7-2 and TRBJ1-6; 7 positions match TRBD1. Germline assignment: CDR1 SGHTA and CDR2 FQGNSA. Trimming took 1 base from V and 7 from J; bases not matched to a gene: 4. The CDR3 loop spans 15 amino acids. CDR3 DNA: TGTGCCAGCAGCTTAGTTTTGACAGGGAATTCACCCCTCCACTTT. This encodes CASSLVLTGNSPLHF. The entire variable domain, with the rest obtained from reference TRBV7-2 and TRBJ1-6, is as follows: GAGVSQSPSNKVTEKGKDVELRCDPISGHTALYWYRQSLGQGLEFLIYFQGNSAPDKSGLPSDRFSAERTGGSVSTLTIQRTQQEDSAVYLCASSLVLTGNSPLHFGNGTRLTVT.

The chain joins TRBV29-1 to TRBJ2-3; 10 nucleotides align to TRBD2. The ends lost 6 bases at V and 4 bases at J; junction bases unmatched: 1. CDR3 size: 12 residues. The germline V gene has CDR1 SQVTM and CDR2 ANQGSEA. DNA for the CDR3: TGCAGCGTAGCGGGAGGGTCAGATACGCAGTATTTT. This translates into CSVAGGSDTQYF.